What follows are 6 T cell receptor beta chains derived from one specimen sequenced in a study of T-cell reconstitution after alpha-beta-depleted transplantation in children. As it was prepared, the TCRbeta library received unique molecular identifiers. From the PCR reads, TCRdb called clonotypes with MiXCR, one entry per CDR3 protein. This table holds around 960,000 distinct CDR3 sequences, 25% to 35% found once. This material consisted of PBMCs, mostly from graft donor cells, taken 360 days after TCRalphabeta/CD19-depleted stem cell transplant. The receptors come from a boy under two years old who had a stem cell transplant for SCID, so the T cells may come from the graft donor.

The chain has TRBV20-1 and TRBJ2-2, with D unresolved. Germline V CDR1 and CDR2: DFQATT, SNEGSKA (reference sequence). The V end lost 1 base, the J end lost 6 bases, and 9 bases lay between the germline ends. The CDR3 contains 13 residues. In DNA form, the CDR3 reads TGCAGTGCTAGAGCCCAAACTGCCGGGGAGCTGTTTTTT. Translating it yields CSARAQTAGELFF.

This clonotype showed up just a few times. J is TRBJ1-1 and V is TRBV12-3 or TRBV12-4; D ambiguous. The CDR3 loop spans 13 amino acids. V gave up 8 bases and J gave up 5 bases, with 15 bases separating them. CDR3 in amino acids: CASRDSRGTEAFF. CDR3 nucleotide sequence: TGTGCCAGCCGCGACTCGCGAGGGACTGAAGCTTTCTTT.

This clonotype was observed a few times. This sequence joins TRBV24-1 and TRBJ2-5; D remains unclear. Germline CDR1 reads KGHDR; CDR2 reads SFDVKD. The CDR3 spans 16 residues. Trimming removed 4 bases at V and 1 base at J, with 15 bases between. The CDR3: CATSDPRFDLQETQYF. In DNA, the CDR3 is TGTGCCACCAGTGACCCCCGTTTTGACCTCCAAGAGACCCAGTACTTC.

The chain recombines TRBV5-5 with TRBJ2-1; the D is unclear. CDR1 is SGHKS and CDR2 is YYEKEE in the germline V gene (reference sequence). This CDR3 is built from 15 residues. The V end lost 4 bases, the J end lost 3 bases, and 14 bases lay between the germline ends. In DNA, the CDR3 is TGTGCCAGCAGCATGTCGCGGCGTAACTACAATGAGCAGTTCTTC. Its protein product is CASSMSRRNYNEQFF. The full variable domain, with the rest looked up from reference TRBV5-5 and TRBJ2-1, is DAGVTQSPTHLIKTRGQQVTLRCSPISGHKSVSWYQQVLGQGPQFIFQYYEKEERGRGNFPDRFSARQFPNYSSELNVNALLLGDSALYLCASSMSRRNYNEQFFGPGTRLTVL.

The table lists this clonotype with a few counts. This chain joins TRBV5-6 and TRBJ1-2; D not resolved. The CDR3 loop spans 14 amino acids. Trimming took 4 bases from V and 4 from J, leaving 14 bases between them. Germline CDR1 SGHDT, CDR2 YYEEEE. CDR3: CASSPGSGVYGYTF. CDR3 nucleotide sequence: TGTGCCAGCAGCCCCGGCTCCGGGGTCTATGGCTACACCTTC.

The V and J genes are TRBV12-3 or TRBV12-4 and TRBJ2-2; 7 bases align to TRBD1. CDR3 size: 15 residues. J was trimmed by 4 bases and V by 6 bases; bases with no gene match: 8. DNA of the CDR3: TGTGCCAGCAGCCCGGGACAGTGGGGCACCGGGGAGCTGTTTTTT. This sequence encodes CASSPGQWGTGELFF.